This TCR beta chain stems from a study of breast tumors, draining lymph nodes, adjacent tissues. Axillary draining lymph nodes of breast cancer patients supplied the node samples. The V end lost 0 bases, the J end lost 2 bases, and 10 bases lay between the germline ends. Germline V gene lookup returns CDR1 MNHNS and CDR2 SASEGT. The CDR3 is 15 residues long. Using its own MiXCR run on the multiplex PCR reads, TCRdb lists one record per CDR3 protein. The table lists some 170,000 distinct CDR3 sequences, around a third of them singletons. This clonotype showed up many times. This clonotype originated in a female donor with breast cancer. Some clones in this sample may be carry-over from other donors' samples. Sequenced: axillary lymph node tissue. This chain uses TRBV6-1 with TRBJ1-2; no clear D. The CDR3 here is CASSEARPANYGYTF. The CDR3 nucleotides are TGTGCCAGCAGTGAAGCCCGCCCGGCAAACTATGGCTACACCTTC.